The clone carrying this T cell receptor beta chain was detected many times. Its antigen is not identified. TCRdb itself ran the 5' RACE reads through MiXCR, one entry per CDR3 protein. The sample lists around 500,000 distinct CDR3 sequences, approximately 15% occurring once. This sample is part of a study of identical twins. Study outcomes and limitations: Cross-sectional statistics underpinned the conclusions; the same donors were not followed. Models underestimated TCR alpha sharing (out-of-frame) in monozygotic twins. Abundant beta clonotypes from cord blood had fewer insertions, unlike memory repertoires, which showed none. Among beta out-of-frame sequences, excess sharing between twins appeared weaker.

V gave up 0 bases and J gave up 6 bases, with 10 bases separating them. The CDR3 spans 14 residues. The germline CDR1 and CDR2 sequences are SGHRS and YFSETQ. These data were also reused for a study on yellow fever vaccine responses in identical twins.

This rearrangement joins TRBV5-1 to TRBJ2-4; D could derive from TRBD1 or TRBD2 (6 bases each). Sequencing was carried out using CD4+ T cells sorted from blood. The receptor's source is a woman younger than 30 in good health. CDR3 region: CASSLGTAGNIQYF. CDR3 nucleotides: TGCGCCAGCAGCTTGGGGACAGCGGGAAACATTCAGTACTTC.